This T cell receptor beta chain was sequenced in a study of T cell changes during pregnancy in multiple sclerosis. Clones were read by immunoSEQ multiplex PCR, and TCRdb kept only the in-frame ones, dropping some. The data hold around 100,000 clones, with roughly 92% observed a single time. V dropped 6 bases and J dropped 2; count of bases not matched to a gene: 4. This CDR3 is 13 amino acids long. Germline V CDR1 and CDR2: SQVTM, ANQGSEA. This chain uses TRBV29-1 with TRBJ2-1, with 7 bases aligning to TRBD1. This TCR derives from a female donor with multiple sclerosis, enrolled in a pregnancy study. Sequences were derived from peripheral blood, sampled after pregnancy. The CDR3 spells CSVRQGTYNEQFF. Here the CDR3 DNA reads TGCAGCGTAAGACAGGGCACCTACAATGAGCAGTTCTTC.